This TCR beta chain was sequenced for a study of blood T cell repertoires in COVID-19. This clone was recorded a few times. Using immunoSEQ multiplex PCR, the repertoire was profiled, and TCRdb retains in-frame clones only, with some absent. This sample carries under 350,000 clones, approximately 86% of them seen once, and the ten largest clones take approximately 4.4%. Germline V gene lookup returns CDR1 SGHTA and CDR2 FQGNSA. There are 14 residues in the CDR3. Trimming removed 5 bases from V and 1 base from J, with 11 bases in between. This chain joins TRBV7-2 and TRBJ1-1; a weak D match, TRBD1 (5 bases). The sequence came from a woman aged 35 to 49 with acute COVID-19. The specimen sequenced was PBMCs or T cells enriched from blood (not recorded which). This CDR3 reads CASSTHTGNTEAFF. The CDR3 DNA follows: TGTGCCAGCAGCACCCATACAGGGAACACTGAAGCTTTCTTT. Full variable domain (missing parts from reference TRBV7-2 and TRBJ1-1): GAGVSQSPSNKVTEKGKDVELRCDPISGHTALYWYRQSLGQGLEFLIYFQGNSAPDKSGLPSDRFSAERTGGSVSTLTIQRTQQEDSAVYLCASSTHTGNTEAFFGQGTRLTVV.